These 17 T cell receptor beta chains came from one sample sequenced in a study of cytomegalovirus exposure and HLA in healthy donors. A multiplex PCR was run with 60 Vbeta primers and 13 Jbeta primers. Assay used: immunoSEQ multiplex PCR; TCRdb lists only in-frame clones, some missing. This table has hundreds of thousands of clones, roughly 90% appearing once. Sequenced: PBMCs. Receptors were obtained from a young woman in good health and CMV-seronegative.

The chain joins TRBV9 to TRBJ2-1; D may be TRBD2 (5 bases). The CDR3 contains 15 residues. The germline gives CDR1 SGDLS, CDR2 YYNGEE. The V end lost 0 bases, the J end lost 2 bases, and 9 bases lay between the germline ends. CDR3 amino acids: CASSVGAAPYNEQFF. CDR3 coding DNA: TGTGCCAGCAGCGTAGGAGCGGCCCCCTACAATGAGCAGTTCTTC.

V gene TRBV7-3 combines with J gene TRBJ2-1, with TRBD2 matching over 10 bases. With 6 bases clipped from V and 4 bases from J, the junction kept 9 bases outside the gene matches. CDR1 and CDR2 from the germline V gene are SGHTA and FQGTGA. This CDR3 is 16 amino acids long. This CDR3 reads CASSSIPSGGYNEQFF. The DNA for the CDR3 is TGTGCCAGCAGTTCCATTCCTAGCGGGGGATACAATGAGCAGTTCTTC.

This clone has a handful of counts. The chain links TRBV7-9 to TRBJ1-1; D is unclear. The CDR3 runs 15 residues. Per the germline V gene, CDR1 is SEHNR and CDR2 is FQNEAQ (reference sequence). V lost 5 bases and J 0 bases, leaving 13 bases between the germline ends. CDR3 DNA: TGTGCCAGCAGCCTTCGACAAGCCATGAACACTGAAGCTTTCTTT. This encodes CASSLRQAMNTEAFF.

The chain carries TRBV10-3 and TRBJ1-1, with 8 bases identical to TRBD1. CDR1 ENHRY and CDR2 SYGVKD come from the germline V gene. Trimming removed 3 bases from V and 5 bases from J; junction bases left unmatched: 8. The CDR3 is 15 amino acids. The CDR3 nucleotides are TGTGCCATCAGTGACACCGGACAGGGAGGAACTGAAGCTTTCTTT. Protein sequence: CAISDTGQGGTEAFF.

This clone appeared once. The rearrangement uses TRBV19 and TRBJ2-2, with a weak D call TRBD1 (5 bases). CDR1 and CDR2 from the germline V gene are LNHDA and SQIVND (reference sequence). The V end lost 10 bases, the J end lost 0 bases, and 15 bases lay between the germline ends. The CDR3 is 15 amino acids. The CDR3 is CATRTGHSNTGELFF. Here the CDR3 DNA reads TGTGCCACTCGAACAGGCCACTCGAACACCGGGGAGCTGTTTTTT.

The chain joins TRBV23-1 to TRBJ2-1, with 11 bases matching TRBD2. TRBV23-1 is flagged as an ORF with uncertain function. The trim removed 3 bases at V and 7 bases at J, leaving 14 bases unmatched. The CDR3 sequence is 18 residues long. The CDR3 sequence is CASSHNKPSGGFMNEQFF. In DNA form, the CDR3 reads TGCGCCAGCAGTCATAATAAGCCTAGCGGGGGGTTTATGAATGAGCAGTTCTTC.

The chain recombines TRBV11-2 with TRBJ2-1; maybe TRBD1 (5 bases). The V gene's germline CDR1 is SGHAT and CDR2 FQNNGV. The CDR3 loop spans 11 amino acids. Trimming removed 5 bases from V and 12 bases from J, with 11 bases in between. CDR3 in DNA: TGTGCCAGCAGCCCAGGGATTCTGCAGTTCTTC. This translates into CASSPGILQFF.

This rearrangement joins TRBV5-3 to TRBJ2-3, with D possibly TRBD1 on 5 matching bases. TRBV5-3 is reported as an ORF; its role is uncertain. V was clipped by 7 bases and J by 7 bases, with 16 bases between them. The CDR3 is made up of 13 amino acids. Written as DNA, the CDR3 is TGTGCCAGAGGGTTGGGGCTCTCAAATACGCAGTATTTT. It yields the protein CARGLGLSNTQYF.

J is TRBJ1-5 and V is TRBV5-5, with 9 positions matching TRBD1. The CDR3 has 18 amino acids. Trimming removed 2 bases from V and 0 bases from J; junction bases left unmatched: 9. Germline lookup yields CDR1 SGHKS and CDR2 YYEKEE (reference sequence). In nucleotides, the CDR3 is TGTGCCAGCAGCTTCGCTCGACAGGGGGTGTATAGCAATCAGCCCCAGCATTTT. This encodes CASSFARQGVYSNQPQHF.

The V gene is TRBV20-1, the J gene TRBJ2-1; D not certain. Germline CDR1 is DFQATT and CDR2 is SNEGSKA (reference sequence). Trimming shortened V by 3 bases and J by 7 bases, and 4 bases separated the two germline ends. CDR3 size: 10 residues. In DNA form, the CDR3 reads TGCAGTGCTAGGTTAAATGAGCAGTTCTTC. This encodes CSARLNEQFF.

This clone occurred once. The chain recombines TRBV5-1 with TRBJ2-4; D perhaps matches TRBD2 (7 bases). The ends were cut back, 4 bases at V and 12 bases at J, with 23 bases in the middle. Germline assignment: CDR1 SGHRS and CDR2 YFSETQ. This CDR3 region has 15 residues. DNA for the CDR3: TGCGCCAGCAGCCCATCCTCTCGAGGGGGGGACTATCAGTACTTC. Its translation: CASSPSSRGGDYQYF.

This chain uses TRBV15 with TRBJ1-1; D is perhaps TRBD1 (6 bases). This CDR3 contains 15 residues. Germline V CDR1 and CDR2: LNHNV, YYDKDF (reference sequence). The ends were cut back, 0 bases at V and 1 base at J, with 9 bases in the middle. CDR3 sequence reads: CATSRDHRANTEAFF. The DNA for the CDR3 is TGTGCCACCAGCAGAGATCACAGGGCGAACACTGAAGCTTTCTTT. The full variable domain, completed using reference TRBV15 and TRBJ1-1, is DAMVIQNPRYQVTQFGKPVTLSCSQTLNHNVMYWYQQKSSQAPKLLFHYYDKDFNNEADTPDNFQSRRPNTSFCFLDIRSPGLGDTAMYLCATSRDHRANTEAFFGQGTRLTVV.

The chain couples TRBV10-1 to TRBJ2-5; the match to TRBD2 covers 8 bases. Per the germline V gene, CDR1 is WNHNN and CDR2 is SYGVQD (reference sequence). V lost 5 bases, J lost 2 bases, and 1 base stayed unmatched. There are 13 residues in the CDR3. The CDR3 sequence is CASSRGGQETQYF. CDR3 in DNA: TGCGCCAGCAGTCGGGGGGGTCAAGAGACCCAGTACTTC.

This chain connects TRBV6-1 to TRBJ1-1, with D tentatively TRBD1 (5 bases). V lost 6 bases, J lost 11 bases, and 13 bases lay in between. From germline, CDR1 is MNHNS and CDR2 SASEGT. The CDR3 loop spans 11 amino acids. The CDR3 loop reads CASSRGLVAFF. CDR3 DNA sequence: TGTGCCAGCAGCCGGGGGTTGGTCGCTTTCTTT.

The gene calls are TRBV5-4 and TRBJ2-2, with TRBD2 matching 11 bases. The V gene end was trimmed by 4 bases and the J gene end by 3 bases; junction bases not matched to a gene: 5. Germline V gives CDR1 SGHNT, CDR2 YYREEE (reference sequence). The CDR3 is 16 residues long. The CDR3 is CASSALAGGYTGELFF. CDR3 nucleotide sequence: TGTGCCAGCAGCGCCCTAGCGGGGGGATACACCGGGGAGCTGTTTTTT.

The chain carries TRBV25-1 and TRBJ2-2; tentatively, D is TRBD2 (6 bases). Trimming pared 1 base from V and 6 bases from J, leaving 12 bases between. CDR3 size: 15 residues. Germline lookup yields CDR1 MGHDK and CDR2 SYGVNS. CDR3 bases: TGTGCCAGCAGTGAATCTCGGCGGGGATCCGGGGAGCTGTTTTTT. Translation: CASSESRRGSGELFF.

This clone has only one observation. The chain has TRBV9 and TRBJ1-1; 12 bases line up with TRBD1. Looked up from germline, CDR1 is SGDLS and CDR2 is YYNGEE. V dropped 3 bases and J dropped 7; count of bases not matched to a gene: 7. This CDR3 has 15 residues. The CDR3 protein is CASSAPGQGAGEAFF. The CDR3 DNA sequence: TGTGCCAGCAGCGCGCCGGGACAGGGGGCTGGTGAAGCTTTCTTT.